This TCR beta chain was sequenced in a study of blood T cell repertoires in COVID-19. The overall study: The United States, Italy and Spain supplied acute and convalescent COVID-19 samples. PBMCs, B-cell-depleted T cells, or T cells were the source of the cDNA or gDNA that made up the material.

This clone appeared a single time. Germline V gene sequence: CDR1 SNHLY, CDR2 FYNNEI. The CDR3 consists of 14 residues. The germline V and J ends were trimmed by 7 bases and 0 bases, with 9 bases remaining between them. Methods used by the authors: The authors estimated nucleated cell counts from reference gene primer amplification. Measured with immunoSEQ multiplex PCR; TCRdb has only the in-frame clones, and not every one. The V and J calls and clone size were taken over from that table, and D and trimming were inferred from the DNA. The repertoire holds roughly 43,000 clones, with roughly 81% as singletons.

The sequenced sample was peripheral blood. The clonotype comes from a woman aged 70 to 79 in a cohort sampled during active COVID-19. The chain joins TRBV2 to TRBJ2-2; perhaps TRBD1 as D (5 bases). The CDR3 sequence is CASMGPANTGELFF. CDR3 nucleotide sequence: TGTGCCAGCATGGGGCCCGCGAACACCGGGGAGCTGTTTTTT.